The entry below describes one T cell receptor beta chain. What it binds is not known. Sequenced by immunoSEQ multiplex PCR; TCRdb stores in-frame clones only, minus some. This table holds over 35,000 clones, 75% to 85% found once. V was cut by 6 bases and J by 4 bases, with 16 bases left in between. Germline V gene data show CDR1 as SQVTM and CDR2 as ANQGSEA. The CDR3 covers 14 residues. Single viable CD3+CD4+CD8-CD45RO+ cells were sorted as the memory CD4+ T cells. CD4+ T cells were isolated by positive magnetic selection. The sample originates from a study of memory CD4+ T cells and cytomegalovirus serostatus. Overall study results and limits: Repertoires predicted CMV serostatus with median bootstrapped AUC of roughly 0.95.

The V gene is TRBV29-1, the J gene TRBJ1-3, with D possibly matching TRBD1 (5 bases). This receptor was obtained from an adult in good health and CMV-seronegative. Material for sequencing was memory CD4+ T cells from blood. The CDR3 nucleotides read TGCAGCGTGTCGGACGGTGGGGCGGGAAACACCATATATTTT. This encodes CSVSDGGAGNTIYF.